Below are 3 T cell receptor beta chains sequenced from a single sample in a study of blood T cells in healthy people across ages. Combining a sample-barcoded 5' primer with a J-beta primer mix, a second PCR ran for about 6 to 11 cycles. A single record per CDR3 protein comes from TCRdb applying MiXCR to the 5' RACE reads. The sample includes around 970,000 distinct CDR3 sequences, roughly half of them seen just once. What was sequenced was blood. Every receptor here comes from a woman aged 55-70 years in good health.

This chain's CDR3 is CASSPSGQLSYEQYF. The CDR3 DNA sequence: TGTGCCAGCAGCCCCTCGGGCCAGCTGAGCTACGAGCAGTACTTC. The gene calls are TRBV28 and TRBJ2-7, with D unclear. The length of the CDR3 is 15 residues. Trimming took off 6 bases at V and 3 bases at J, with 18 bases between the two ends. CDR1 and CDR2 (germline): MDHEN, SYDVKM.

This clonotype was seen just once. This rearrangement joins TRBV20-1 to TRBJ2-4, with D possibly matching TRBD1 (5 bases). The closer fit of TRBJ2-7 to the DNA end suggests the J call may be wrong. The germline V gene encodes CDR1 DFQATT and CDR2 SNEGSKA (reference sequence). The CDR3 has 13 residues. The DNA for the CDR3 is TGCAGTGCTAGCCCCAGGGTTGCGAGCGAGCAGTACTTC. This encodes CSASPRVASEQYF.

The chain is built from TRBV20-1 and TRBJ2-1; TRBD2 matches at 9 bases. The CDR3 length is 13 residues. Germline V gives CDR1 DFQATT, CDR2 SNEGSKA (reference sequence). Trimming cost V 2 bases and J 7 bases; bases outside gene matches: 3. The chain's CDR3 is CSARPSGTNEQFF. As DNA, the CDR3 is TGCAGTGCTAGACCTAGCGGGACGAATGAGCAGTTCTTC.